Below, 10 T cell receptor beta chains from the same sample are listed, as sequenced in a study of early T cells in non-severe SARS-CoV-2 infection. TCRdb redid the calling of the 5' RACE reads with MiXCR, one entry per CDR3 protein. The sample shows tens of thousands of distinct CDR3 sequences, around 11% of them seen only once. The sequencing here drew on whole blood, taken at baseline. These TCRs come from an adult who was a healthcare worker with PCR-confirmed SARS-CoV-2 infection or an uninfected control (not recorded which).

This chain connects TRBV7-2 to TRBJ2-7, with D possibly being TRBD1 (5 bases). This CDR3 has 13 residues. V shed 4 bases and J shed 1 base, with 8 bases lying between them. Germline CDR1 is SGHTA and CDR2 is FQGNSA. In DNA form, the CDR3 reads TGTGCCAGCAGCTGGGGCCGTTCCTACGAGCAGTACTTC. Its translation: CASSWGRSYEQYF.

This clonotype was counted between two and nine times. At one of its ends the junction is not consistent with the germline gene, which may arise from a read error. The rearrangement uses TRBV7-3 and TRBJ2-5; 9 bases are shared with TRBD2. The CDR3 has 13 residues. Germline lookup yields CDR1 SGHTA and CDR2 FQGTGA. In DNA form, the CDR3 reads TGTGCCAGCAGCTCTCCGACTAGCGGCCCCGTTAACTTC. It encodes CASSSPTSGPVNF.

This clonotype was found a few times. The J gene is TRBJ1-2, the V gene TRBV2, with D perhaps matching TRBD1 (5 bases). CDR3 length: 13 residues. Trimming removed 8 bases at V and 7 bases at J, with 17 bases between. Germline V lookup: CDR1 SNHLY, CDR2 FYNNEI. The CDR3 DNA sequence: TGTGCCAGCGGGGCCAGTCAGGTGGTTGGCTACACCTTC. Translating it yields CASGASQVVGYTF.

The gene calls are TRBV6-5 and TRBJ2-1; D might be TRBD1 or TRBD2, each matching 6 bases. This CDR3 is 15 amino acids long. Trimming shortened V by 2 bases and J by 1 base, and 9 bases separated the two germline ends. Germline lookup yields CDR1 MNHEY and CDR2 SVGAGI. For the CDR3, the DNA is TGTGCCAGCAGTTACGGGGGGCTATCCTACAATGAGCAGTTCTTC. Protein: CASSYGGLSYNEQFF.

The V call is TRBV2, the J call TRBJ1-4; TRBD1 might be the D (6 bases). From germline, CDR1 is SNHLY and CDR2 FYNNEI. This CDR3 is 14 amino acids long. The V and J ends lost 6 bases and 0 bases respectively, with 8 bases between them. In nucleotides, the CDR3 is TGTGCCAGCAGGAGGGGGACAACTAATGAAAAACTGTTTTTT. Translating gives CASRRGTTNEKLFF.

The chain has TRBV25-1 and TRBJ2-1; D perhaps matches TRBD2 (7 bases). The germline V and J ends were trimmed by 0 bases and 16 bases, with 19 bases remaining between them. This CDR3 has 14 residues. CDR1 is MGHDK and CDR2 is SYGVNS in the germline V gene. The CDR3 bases are TGTGCCAGCAGTGAATATTTCGGGGGGCGCCGTCACTTCTTC. It yields the protein CASSEYFGGRRHFF. Combining the CDR3 with reference TRBV25-1 and TRBJ2-1 gives the whole variable domain EADIYQTPRYLVIGTGKKITLECSQTMGHDKMYWYQQDPGMELHLIHYSYGVNSTEKGDLSSESTVSRIRTEHFPLTLESARPSHTSQYLCASSEYFGGRRHFFGPGTRLTVL.

The J gene is TRBJ1-1, the V gene TRBV7-9, with 8 bases fitting TRBD1. Per germline, CDR1 SEHNR and CDR2 FQNEAQ (reference sequence). Trimming removed 5 bases from V and 2 bases from J; junction bases left unmatched: 7. This CDR3 is 15 amino acids long. The CDR3 reads CASSPWDRTNTEAFF. For the CDR3, the DNA is TGTGCCAGCAGCCCTTGGGACAGGACCAACACTGAAGCTTTCTTT.

This clonotype was counted many times. The V and J genes are TRBV15 and TRBJ2-4, with D tentatively TRBD2 (5 bases). This CDR3 contains 13 residues. The germline V and J ends were trimmed by 1 base and 7 bases, with 8 bases remaining between them. From germline, CDR1 is LNHNV and CDR2 YYDKDF (reference sequence). The CDR3 loop is CATSRGGGNIQYF. DNA of the CDR3: TGTGCCACCAGCAGAGGCGGCGGGAACATTCAGTACTTC.

This clonotype was picked up many times. The chain combines TRBV18 with TRBJ2-7; TRBD1 might be the D (6 bases). The CDR3 is 14 amino acids. Germline V CDR1 and CDR2: KGHSH, LQKENI. The ends were cut back, 1 base at V and 4 bases at J, with 11 bases in the middle. The CDR3 region has the DNA TGTGCCAGCTCACCACTCGAGGGGGAGTACGAGCAGTACTTC. This sequence encodes CASSPLEGEYEQYF. Complete variable domain (other parts from reference TRBV18 and TRBJ2-7): NAGVMQNPRHLVRRRGQEARLRCSPMKGHSHVYWYRQLPEEGLKFMVYLQKENIIDESGMPKERFSAEFPKEGPSILRIQQVVRGDSAAYFCASSPLEGEYEQYFGPGTRLTVT.

Note on this clonotype: At one boundary the junction diverges from the germline segment, which might be a read error. This chain links TRBV7-7 with TRBJ2-3; no reliable D call. The CDR3 runs 16 residues. Germline CDR1 SSHAT, CDR2 FNYEAQ (reference sequence). CDR3 sequence reads: CASSLGQGYGTDTQYF. DNA for the CDR3: TGTGCTAGCAGCTTAGGGCAAGGGTACGGCACAGATACGCAGTATTTT.